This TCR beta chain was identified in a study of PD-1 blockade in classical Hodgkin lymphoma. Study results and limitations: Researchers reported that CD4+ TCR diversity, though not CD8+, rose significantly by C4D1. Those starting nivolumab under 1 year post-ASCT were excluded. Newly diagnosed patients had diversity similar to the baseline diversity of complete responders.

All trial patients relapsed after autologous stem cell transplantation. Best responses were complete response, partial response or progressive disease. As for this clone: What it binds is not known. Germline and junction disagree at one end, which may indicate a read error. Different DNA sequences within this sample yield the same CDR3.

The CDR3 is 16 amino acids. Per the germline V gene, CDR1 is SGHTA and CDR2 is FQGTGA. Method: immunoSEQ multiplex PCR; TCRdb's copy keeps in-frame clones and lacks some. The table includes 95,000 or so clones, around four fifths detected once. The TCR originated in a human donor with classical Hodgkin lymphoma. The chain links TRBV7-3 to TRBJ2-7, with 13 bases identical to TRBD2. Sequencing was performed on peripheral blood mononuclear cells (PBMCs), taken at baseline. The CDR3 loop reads CASSLTGTSGTHEQYF. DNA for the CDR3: TGTGCCAGCAGCTTAACGGGGACTAGCGGGACCCACGAGCAGTACTTT. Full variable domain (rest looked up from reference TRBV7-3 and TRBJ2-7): GAGVSQTPSNKVTEKGKYVELRCDPISGHTALYWYRQSLGQGPEFLIYFQGTGAADDSGLPNDRFFAVRPEGSVSTLKIQRTERGDSAVYLCASSLTGTSGTHEQYFGPGTRLTVT.